The present T cell receptor beta chain was sequenced within a study of T cells after posttransplantation cyclophosphamide. Study-wide points: TRB overlap between skin or GI tissue T cells and blood was limited. TRB clonality was highly associated with recipient CMV seropositivity and reactivation. Later post-transplant blood repertoires were often dominated by donor CD8+ memory clones.

This table comes from immunoSEQ multiplex PCR, and its TCRdb copy is limited to in-frame clones, with some not included. The sample presents some 10,000 clones, none singletons. This clone was recorded many times. Its target is not known. Cyclophosphamide on days +3 and +4 followed busulfan-fludarabine conditioning and a marrow graft. The CDR3 runs to 15 residues. V was clipped by 3 bases and J by 5 bases; unmatched bases: 4. Germline values: CDR1 SNHLY, CDR2 FYNNEI. This sequence joins TRBV2 and TRBJ2-3, with TRBD1 matching over 11 bases. The input for sequencing was PBMCs, taken after allogeneic stem cell transplant with posttransplant cyclophosphamide. This receptor was identified in a female patient aged 40-49 years who received an allogeneic stem cell transplant from a related donor, was CMV-positive, and had no GVHD. Some T cells may have originated in the graft donor. The CDR3 DNA reads as TGTGCCAGCAGTGACCGGGACAGGGGGGAAGATACGCAGTATTTT. Protein sequence: CASSDRDRGEDTQYF.